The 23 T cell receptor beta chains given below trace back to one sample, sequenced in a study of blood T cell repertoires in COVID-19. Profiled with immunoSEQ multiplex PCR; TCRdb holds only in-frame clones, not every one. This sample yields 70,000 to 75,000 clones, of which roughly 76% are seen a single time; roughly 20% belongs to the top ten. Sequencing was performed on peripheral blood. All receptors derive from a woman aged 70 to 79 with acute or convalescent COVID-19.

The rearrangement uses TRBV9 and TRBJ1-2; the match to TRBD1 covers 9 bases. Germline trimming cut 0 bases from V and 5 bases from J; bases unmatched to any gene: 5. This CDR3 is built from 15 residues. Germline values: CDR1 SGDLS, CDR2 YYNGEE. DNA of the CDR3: TGTGCCAGCAGCGTAGCGGACAGGGGAAGTTATGGCTACACCTTC. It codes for CASSVADRGSYGYTF.

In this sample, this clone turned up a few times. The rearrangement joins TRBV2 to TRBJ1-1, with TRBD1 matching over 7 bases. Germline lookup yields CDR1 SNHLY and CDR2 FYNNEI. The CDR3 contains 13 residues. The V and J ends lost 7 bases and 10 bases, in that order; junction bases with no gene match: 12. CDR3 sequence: CASTLTGSRGAFF. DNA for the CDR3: TGTGCCAGCACTCTGACAGGGTCGAGGGGAGCTTTCTTT. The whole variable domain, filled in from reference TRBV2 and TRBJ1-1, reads EPEVTQTPSHQVTQMGQEVILRCVPISNHLYFYWYRQILGQKVEFLVSFYNNEISEKSEIFDDQFSVERPDGSNFTLKIRSTKLEDSAMYFCASTLTGSRGAFFGQGTRLTVV.

The CDR3 spells CASSVGVGTGTYEQYF. DNA for the CDR3: TGTGCCAGCAGCGTAGGAGTCGGGACAGGGACCTACGAGCAGTACTTC. The rearrangement links TRBV9 to TRBJ2-7, with 9 bases aligning to TRBD1. The CDR3 covers 16 residues. Germline V gene data show CDR1 as SGDLS and CDR2 as YYNGEE. V lost 0 bases to trimming and J lost 2 bases; unmatched junction nucleotides: 6.

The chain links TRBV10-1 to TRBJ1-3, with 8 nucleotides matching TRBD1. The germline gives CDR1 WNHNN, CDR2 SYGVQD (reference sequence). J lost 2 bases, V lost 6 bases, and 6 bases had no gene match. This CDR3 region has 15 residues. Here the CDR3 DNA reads TGCGCCAGCAGCAGAGACAGGGGCCCTGGAAACACCATATATTTT. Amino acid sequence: CASSRDRGPGNTIYF.

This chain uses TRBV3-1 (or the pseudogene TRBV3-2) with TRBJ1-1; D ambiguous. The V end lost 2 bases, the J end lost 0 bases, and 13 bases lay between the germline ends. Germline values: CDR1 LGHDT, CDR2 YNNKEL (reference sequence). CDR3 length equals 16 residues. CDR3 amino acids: CASSQMLELMNTEAFF. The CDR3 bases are TGTGCCAGCAGCCAAATGCTGGAGTTGATGAACACTGAAGCTTTCTTT.

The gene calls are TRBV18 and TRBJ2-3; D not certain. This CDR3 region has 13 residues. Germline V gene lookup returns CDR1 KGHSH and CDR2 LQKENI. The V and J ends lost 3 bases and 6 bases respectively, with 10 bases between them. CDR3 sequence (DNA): TGTGCCAGCTCACCCCGCCGAGTGGATACGCAGTATTTT. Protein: CASSPRRVDTQYF.

CDR3 region: CASSPGGSTGELFF. CDR3 bases: TGTGCCAGTAGTCCGGGGGGAAGCACCGGGGAGCTGTTTTTT. V gene TRBV19 combines with J gene TRBJ2-2, with 7 bases lining up with TRBD2. This CDR3 spans 14 amino acids. With V trimmed by 5 bases and J by 4 bases, 4 bases remained unmatched. The germline V gene has CDR1 LNHDA and CDR2 SQIVND (reference sequence).

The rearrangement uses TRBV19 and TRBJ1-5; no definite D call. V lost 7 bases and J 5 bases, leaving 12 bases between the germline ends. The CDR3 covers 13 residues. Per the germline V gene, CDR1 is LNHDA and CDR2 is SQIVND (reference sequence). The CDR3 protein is CASTPRSDQPQHF. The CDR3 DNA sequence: TGTGCCAGTACCCCTCGGTCGGATCAGCCCCAGCATTTT. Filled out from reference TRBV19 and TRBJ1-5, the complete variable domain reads DGGITQSPKYLFRKEGQNVTLSCEQNLNHDAMYWYRQDPGQGLRLIYYSQIVNDFQKGDIAEGYSVSREKKESFPLTVTSAQKNPTAFYLCASTPRSDQPQHFGDGTRLSIL.

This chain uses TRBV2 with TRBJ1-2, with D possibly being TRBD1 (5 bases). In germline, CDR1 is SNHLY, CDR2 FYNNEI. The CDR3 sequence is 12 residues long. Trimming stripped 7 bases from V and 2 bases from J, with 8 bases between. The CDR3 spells CASKGLNYGYTF. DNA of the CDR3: TGTGCCAGCAAGGGGCTAAACTATGGCTACACCTTC. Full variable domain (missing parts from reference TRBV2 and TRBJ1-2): EPEVTQTPSHQVTQMGQEVILRCVPISNHLYFYWYRQILGQKVEFLVSFYNNEISEKSEIFDDQFSVERPDGSNFTLKIRSTKLEDSAMYFCASKGLNYGYTFGSGTRLTVV.

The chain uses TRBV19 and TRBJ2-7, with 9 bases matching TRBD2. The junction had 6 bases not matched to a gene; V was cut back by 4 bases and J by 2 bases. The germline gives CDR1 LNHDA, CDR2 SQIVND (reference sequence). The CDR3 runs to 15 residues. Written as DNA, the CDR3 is TGTGCCAGTAGTACTGTAGCGGGAGCGACCTACGAGCAGTACTTC. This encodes CASSTVAGATYEQYF.

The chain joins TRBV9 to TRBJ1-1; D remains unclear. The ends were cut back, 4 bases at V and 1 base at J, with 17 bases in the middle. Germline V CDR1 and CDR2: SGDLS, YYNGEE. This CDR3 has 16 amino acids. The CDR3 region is CASSQSPGLANTEAFF. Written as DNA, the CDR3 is TGTGCCAGCAGCCAGTCCCCGGGATTGGCGAACACTGAAGCTTTCTTT.

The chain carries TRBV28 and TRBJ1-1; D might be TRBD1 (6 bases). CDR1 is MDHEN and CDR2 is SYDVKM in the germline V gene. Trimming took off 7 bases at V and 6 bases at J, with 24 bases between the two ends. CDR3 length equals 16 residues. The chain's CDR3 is CASTLTPGDPIPEAFF. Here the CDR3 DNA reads TGTGCCAGCACCCTCACCCCAGGGGATCCCATTCCTGAAGCTTTCTTT.

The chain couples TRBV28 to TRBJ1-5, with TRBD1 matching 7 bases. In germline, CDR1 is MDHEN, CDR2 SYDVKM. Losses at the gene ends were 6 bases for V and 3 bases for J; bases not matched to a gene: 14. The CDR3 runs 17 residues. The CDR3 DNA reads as TGTGCCAGCAGGCTTTATCCCGGGACAGACTTCAATCAGCCCCAGCATTTT. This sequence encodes CASRLYPGTDFNQPQHF.

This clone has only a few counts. This chain's CDR3 is CASSPRTGGYAEAFF. The CDR3 region has the DNA TGTGCCAGCAGCCCGAGGACAGGGGGCTACGCTGAAGCTTTCTTT. The gene calls are TRBV3-1 (or the pseudogene TRBV3-2) and TRBJ1-1, with 11 bases lining up with TRBD1. V lost 4 bases to trimming and J lost 6 bases; unmatched junction nucleotides: 7. CDR1 is LGHDT, CDR2 YNNKEL, per germline (reference sequence). This CDR3 has 15 residues.

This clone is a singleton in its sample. CDR3 sequence (DNA): TGCGCCAGCAGCCCACAGATGGCAGGCGAAAAACTGTTTTTT. This translates into CASSPQMAGEKLFF. The gene calls are TRBV5-1 and TRBJ1-4; D gene unclear. Germline lookup yields CDR1 SGHRS and CDR2 YFSETQ. Trimming cost V 4 bases and J 8 bases, with 15 bases left between them. CDR3 size: 14 residues. Drawing the rest from reference TRBV5-1 and TRBJ1-4, the complete variable domain is KAGVTQTPRYLIKTRGQQVTLSCSPISGHRSVSWYQQTPGQGLQFLFEYFSETQRNKGNFPGRFSGRQFSNSRSEMNVSTLELGDSALYLCASSPQMAGEKLFFGSGTQLSVL.

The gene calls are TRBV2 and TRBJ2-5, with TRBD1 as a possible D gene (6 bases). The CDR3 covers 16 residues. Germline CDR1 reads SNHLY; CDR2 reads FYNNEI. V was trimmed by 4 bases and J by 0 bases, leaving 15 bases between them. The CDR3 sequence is CASSARQVVYQETQYF. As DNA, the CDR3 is TGTGCCAGCAGTGCCCGACAGGTGGTGTACCAAGAGACCCAGTACTTC.

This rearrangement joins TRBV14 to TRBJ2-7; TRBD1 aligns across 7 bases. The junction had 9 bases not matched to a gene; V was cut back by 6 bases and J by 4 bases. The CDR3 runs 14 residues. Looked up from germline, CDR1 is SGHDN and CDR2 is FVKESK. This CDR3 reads CASRLTGKGYEQYF. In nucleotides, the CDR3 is TGTGCCAGCAGGCTGACAGGGAAGGGATACGAGCAGTACTTC. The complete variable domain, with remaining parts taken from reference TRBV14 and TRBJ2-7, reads EAGVTQFPSHSVIEKGQTVTLRCDPISGHDNLYWYRRVMGKEIKFLLHFVKESKQDESGMPNNRFLAERTGGTYSTLKVQPAELEDSGVYFCASRLTGKGYEQYFGPGTRLTVT.

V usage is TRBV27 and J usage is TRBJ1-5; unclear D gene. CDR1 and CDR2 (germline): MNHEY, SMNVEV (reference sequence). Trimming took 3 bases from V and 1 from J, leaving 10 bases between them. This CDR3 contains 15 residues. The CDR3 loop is CASSLEGRSNQPQHF. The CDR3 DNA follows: TGTGCCAGCAGTTTGGAGGGTCGAAGCAATCAGCCCCAGCATTTT.

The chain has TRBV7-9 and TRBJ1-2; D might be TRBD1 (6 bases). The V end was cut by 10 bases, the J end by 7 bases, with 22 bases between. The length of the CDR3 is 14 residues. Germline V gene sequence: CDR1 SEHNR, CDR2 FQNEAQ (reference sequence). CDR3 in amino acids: CATPPAGEVGGYTF. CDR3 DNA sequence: TGTGCCACGCCCCCAGCAGGGGAAGTCGGTGGCTACACCTTC.

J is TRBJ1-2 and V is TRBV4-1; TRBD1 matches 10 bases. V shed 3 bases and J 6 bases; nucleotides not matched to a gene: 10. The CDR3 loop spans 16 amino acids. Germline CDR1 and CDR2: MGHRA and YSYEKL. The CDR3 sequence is CASSHDRGRHGDGYTF. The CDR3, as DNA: TGCGCCAGCAGCCATGACAGGGGGCGACATGGAGATGGCTACACCTTC.

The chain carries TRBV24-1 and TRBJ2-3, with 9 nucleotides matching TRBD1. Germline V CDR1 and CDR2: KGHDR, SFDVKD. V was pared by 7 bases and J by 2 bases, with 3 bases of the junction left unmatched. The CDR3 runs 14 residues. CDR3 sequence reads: CATRDRGITDTQYF. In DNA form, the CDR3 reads TGTGCCACCAGAGACAGGGGGATCACAGATACGCAGTATTTT.

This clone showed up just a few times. CDR3 coding DNA: TGTGCCACCAGCCCCCGGGACACGGGTCAGCCCCAGCATTTT. The encoded protein is CATSPRDTGQPQHF. The chain couples TRBV15 to TRBJ1-5, with D perhaps TRBD1 (6 bases). V lost 5 bases and J 6 bases, leaving 14 bases between the germline ends. Germline values: CDR1 LNHNV, CDR2 YYDKDF (reference sequence). The CDR3 covers 14 residues.

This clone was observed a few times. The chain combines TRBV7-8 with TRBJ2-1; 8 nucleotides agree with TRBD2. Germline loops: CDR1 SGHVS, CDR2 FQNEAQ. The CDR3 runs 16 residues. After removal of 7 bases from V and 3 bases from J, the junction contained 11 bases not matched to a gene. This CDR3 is CASNVYSGIFYNEQFF. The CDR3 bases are TGTGCCAGCAACGTATATAGCGGGATTTTCTACAATGAGCAGTTCTTC.